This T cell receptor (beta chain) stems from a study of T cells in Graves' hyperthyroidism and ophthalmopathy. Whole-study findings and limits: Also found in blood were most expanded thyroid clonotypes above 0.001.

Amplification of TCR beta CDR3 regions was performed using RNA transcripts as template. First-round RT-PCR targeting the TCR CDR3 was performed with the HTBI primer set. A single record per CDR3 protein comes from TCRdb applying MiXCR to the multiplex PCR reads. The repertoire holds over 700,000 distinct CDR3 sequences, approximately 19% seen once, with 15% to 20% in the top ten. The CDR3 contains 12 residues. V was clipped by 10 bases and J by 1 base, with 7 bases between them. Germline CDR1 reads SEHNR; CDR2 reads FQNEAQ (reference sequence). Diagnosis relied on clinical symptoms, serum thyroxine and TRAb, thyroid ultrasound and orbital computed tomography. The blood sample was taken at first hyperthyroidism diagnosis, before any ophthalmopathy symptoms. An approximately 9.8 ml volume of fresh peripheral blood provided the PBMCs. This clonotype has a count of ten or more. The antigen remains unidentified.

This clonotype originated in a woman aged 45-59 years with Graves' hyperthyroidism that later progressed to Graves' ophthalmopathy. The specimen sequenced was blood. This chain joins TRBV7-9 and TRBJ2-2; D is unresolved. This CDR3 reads CATRQNTGELFF. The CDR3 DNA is TGTGCCACCCGACAGAACACCGGGGAGCTGTTTTTT.